One and the same sample provided the 27 T cell receptor beta chains below, sequenced in a study of shared clonotypes between healthy human individuals. Clones were sequenced by immunoSEQ multiplex PCR, and TCRdb holds only the in-frame ones, with some missing. The repertoire consists of roughly 2,300,000 clones, with just under 95% occurring once and the leading ten covering 0.3% to 0.45%. The sequenced sample was naive CD4+ T cells from PBMCs. This sample's subset: CD45RA+ positively selected. The receptors were gathered from a man in his late teens or twenties in good health. Some clones in this sample may be carry-over from other donors' samples.

J is TRBJ2-1 and V is TRBV30, with 7 bases matching TRBD1. The CDR3 sequence is 11 residues long. Germline assignment: CDR1 GTSNPN and CDR2 SVGIG (reference sequence). V dropped 4 bases and J dropped 7; count of bases not matched to a gene: 1. The CDR3 coding sequence is TGTGCCTGGACAGGGGGTAATGAGCAGTTCTTC. Its protein product is CAWTGGNEQFF.

V is TRBV2 and J is TRBJ2-7; 7 bases agree with TRBD2. After removal of 0 bases from V and 7 bases from J, the junction contained 3 bases not matched to a gene. Germline CDR1 and CDR2: SNHLY and FYNNEI. The CDR3 covers 13 residues. The CDR3 protein is CASSEALGGEQYF. The CDR3 DNA is TGTGCCAGCAGTGAAGCGCTCGGGGGGGAGCAGTACTTC.

The chain recombines TRBV5-1 with TRBJ1-4; D is unresolved. The CDR3 consists of 15 residues. Trimming took 1 base from V and 0 from J, leaving 7 bases between them. Looked up from germline, CDR1 is SGHRS and CDR2 is YFSETQ. The CDR3 loop reads CASSLRSPTNEKLFF. DNA of the CDR3: TGCGCCAGCAGCTTGAGGAGTCCAACTAATGAAAAACTGTTTTTT.

V gene TRBV5-1 combines with J gene TRBJ2-1, with 11 bases fitting TRBD2. Unmatched junction bases numbered 10, after V lost 4 bases and J lost 4 bases. The CDR3 length is 17 residues. Germline values: CDR1 SGHRS, CDR2 YFSETQ. In DNA, the CDR3 is TGCGCCAGCAGCACGATAGCGGGACTAGCGGTATACAATGAGCAGTTCTTC. Translating it yields CASSTIAGLAVYNEQFF.

This sequence joins TRBV11-2 and TRBJ2-2; D ambiguous. V was cut by 5 bases and J by 8 bases, with 21 bases left in between. Germline V gives CDR1 SGHAT, CDR2 FQNNGV. The CDR3 contains 16 residues. The CDR3 spells CASSLLGGNLGGELFF. DNA for the CDR3: TGTGCCAGCAGCCTCCTGGGTGGGAACCTCGGAGGGGAGCTGTTTTTT.

The chain carries TRBV18 and TRBJ1-1; D gene ambiguous. The germline gives CDR1 KGHSH, CDR2 LQKENI. Trimming took off 1 base at V and 5 bases at J, with 14 bases between the two ends. The CDR3 runs 15 residues. The CDR3 DNA reads as TGTGCCAGCTCACCACTGACGATAGGCATGACTGAAGCTTTCTTT. Translated: CASSPLTIGMTEAFF.

This sequence joins TRBV7-7 and TRBJ2-5, with 10 bases that match TRBD2. The CDR3 extends over 15 amino acids. Germline CDR1 and CDR2: SSHAT and FNYEAQ (reference sequence). V was pared by 3 bases and J by 1 base, with 2 bases of the junction left unmatched. The CDR3 DNA is TGTGCCAGCAGCTTCGGGACTAGCGTCCAAGAGACCCAGTACTTC. This codes for CASSFGTSVQETQYF.

Notes on this clone: Other DNA sequences in this specimen translate into the identical CDR3. The V gene is TRBV6-5, the J gene TRBJ2-1; 7 bases match TRBD2. The CDR3 consists of 13 residues. Germline V CDR1 and CDR2: MNHEY, SVGAGI. V shed 6 bases and J 7 bases; nucleotides not matched to a gene: 6. The CDR3 region is CASSRGGGNEQFF. DNA of the CDR3: TGTGCCAGCAGCCGGGGCGGGGGAAATGAGCAGTTCTTC.

The V and J genes are TRBV2 and TRBJ2-1, with TRBD1 matching over 7 bases. With 8 bases clipped from V and 7 bases from J, the junction kept 11 bases outside the gene matches. The CDR3 sequence is 14 residues long. The germline V gene has CDR1 SNHLY and CDR2 FYNNEI. The CDR3 is CASAQTGLDNEQFF. DNA for the CDR3: TGTGCCAGCGCTCAGACAGGGTTGGATAATGAGCAGTTCTTC.

CDR3: CSVLGEGLAGDTDTQYF. CDR3 bases: TGCAGCGTTCTCGGGGAAGGGCTAGCGGGAGACACAGATACGCAGTATTTT. V gene TRBV29-1 combines with J gene TRBJ2-3, with TRBD2 matching 10 bases. CDR1 SQVTM and CDR2 ANQGSEA come from the germline V gene. Unmatched junction bases numbered 13, after V lost 5 bases and J lost 2 bases. The CDR3 consists of 17 residues.

This chain connects TRBV5-1 to TRBJ1-2, with unresolved D. Germline V gives CDR1 SGHRS, CDR2 YFSETQ. Trimming stripped 0 bases from V and 5 bases from J, with 11 bases between. This CDR3 comprises 14 residues. CDR3: CASSLDEPRYGYTF. The CDR3 nucleotides are TGCGCCAGCAGCTTGGACGAGCCGAGGTATGGCTACACCTTC.

The V call is TRBV5-1, the J call TRBJ2-1; no reliable D call. The CDR3 is 13 amino acids. V dropped 0 bases and J dropped 3 bases, with 4 bases sitting between them. Germline assignment: CDR1 SGHRS and CDR2 YFSETQ. Here the CDR3 reads CASSLADYNEQFF. The CDR3 region has the DNA TGCGCCAGCAGCTTGGCCGACTACAATGAGCAGTTCTTC.

This clone was seen a single time. In nucleotides, the CDR3 is TGTGCCAGTGGTGCGGGAGGGCTTGGAGAGACCCAGTACTTC. It specifies CASGAGGLGETQYF. V usage is TRBV7-2 and J usage is TRBJ2-5, with 9 bases matching TRBD2. The ends lost 9 bases at V and 4 bases at J; junction bases unmatched: 9. The CDR3 runs 14 residues. Germline V CDR1 and CDR2: SGHTA, FQGNSA. Supplemented by reference TRBV7-2 and TRBJ2-5, the full variable domain reads GAGVSQSPSNKVTEKGKDVELRCDPISGHTALYWYRQSLGQGLEFLIYFQGNSAPDKSGLPSDRFSAERTGGSVSTLTIQRTQQEDSAVYLCASGAGGLGETQYFGPGTRLLVL.

The CDR3 here is CASSLLRDRSYNEQFF. Here the CDR3 DNA reads TGTGCCAGCAGTTTGCTCCGGGACAGATCCTACAATGAGCAGTTCTTC. The gene calls are TRBV27 and TRBJ2-1; TRBD1 matches at 7 bases. This CDR3 has 16 residues. The junction had 6 bases not matched to a gene; V was cut back by 3 bases and J by 1 base. Germline loops: CDR1 MNHEY, CDR2 SMNVEV (reference sequence).

The genes are TRBV27 and TRBJ2-5; the match to TRBD2 covers 9 bases. The CDR3 runs to 16 residues. From germline, CDR1 is MNHEY and CDR2 SMNVEV (reference sequence). V dropped 3 bases and J dropped 5; count of bases not matched to a gene: 10. CDR3 coding DNA: TGTGCCAGCAGTTTTTGGAGGGCTAGCGGGACGGAGACCCAGTACTTC. Amino acid sequence: CASSFWRASGTETQYF.

This clone occurred once. This sequence joins TRBV7-9 and TRBJ1-1; D is possibly TRBD1 (6 bases). CDR3 length equals 15 residues. Between the trimmed V and J ends, which lost 1 base and 3 bases, there was a span of 12 bases. CDR1 is SEHNR and CDR2 is FQNEAQ in the germline V gene (reference sequence). CDR3 sequence: CASSLEGGWYTEAFF. The CDR3 DNA sequence: TGTGCCAGCAGCTTAGAGGGGGGCTGGTACACTGAAGCTTTCTTT.

The V gene is TRBV28, the J gene TRBJ2-7; 14 bases fit TRBD2. V was clipped by 3 bases and J by 6 bases; unmatched bases: 7. The CDR3 runs to 16 residues. CDR1 MDHEN and CDR2 SYDVKM come from the germline V gene. In nucleotides, the CDR3 is TGTGCCAGCAGTTTCCAAGGGACTAGCGGGAGCTCCGAGCAGTACTTC. Protein: CASSFQGTSGSSEQYF.

The chain carries TRBV5-6 and TRBJ2-1; no definite D call. The V and J ends lost 4 bases and 1 base respectively, with 18 bases between them. Germline assignment: CDR1 SGHDT and CDR2 YYEEEE. This CDR3 region has 17 residues. The chain's CDR3 is CASSLTVGPASYNEQFF. CDR3 coding DNA: TGTGCCAGCAGCCTTACCGTTGGGCCGGCTTCCTACAATGAGCAGTTCTTC.

The chain couples TRBV28 to TRBJ1-1, with D unclear. CDR3 length equals 13 residues. Germline V lookup: CDR1 MDHEN, CDR2 SYDVKM. Trimming took off 2 bases at V and 2 bases at J, with 6 bases between the two ends. The chain's CDR3 is CASSLPQNTEAFF. The CDR3 DNA reads as TGTGCCAGCAGTTTACCGCAAAACACTGAAGCTTTCTTT.

The chain carries TRBV10-1 and TRBJ2-5; no definite D call. The germline CDR1 and CDR2 sequences are WNHNN and SYGVQD (reference sequence). The length of the CDR3 is 13 residues. Trimming shortened V by 4 bases and J by 2 bases, and 8 bases separated the two germline ends. DNA for the CDR3: TGCGCCAGCAGTGGACGGATGCAAGAGACCCAGTACTTC. Its protein product is CASSGRMQETQYF.

The chain recombines TRBV30 with TRBJ2-1; D is ambiguous. Germline V gene sequence: CDR1 GTSNPN, CDR2 SVGIG (reference sequence). With 0 bases removed from V and 8 bases from J, the gap between germline ends came to 14 bases. This CDR3 region has 14 residues. The CDR3 region is CAWSVRLSLDEQFF. The CDR3 nucleotides are TGTGCCTGGAGTGTTCGGCTTTCCCTGGATGAGCAGTTCTTC.

The rearrangement joins TRBV9 to TRBJ2-1; D unclear. Germline V gives CDR1 SGDLS, CDR2 YYNGEE. Trimming removed 3 bases at V and 4 bases at J, with 8 bases between. CDR3 length: 13 amino acids. The CDR3 is CASSEVPYNEQFF. In nucleotides, the CDR3 is TGTGCCAGCAGCGAAGTCCCATACAATGAGCAGTTCTTC.

The V and J genes are TRBV19 and TRBJ1-1; D is unclear. CDR1 and CDR2 from the germline V gene are LNHDA and SQIVND (reference sequence). The CDR3 sequence is 13 residues long. V was trimmed by 5 bases and J by 4 bases, leaving 11 bases between them. CDR3 amino acids: CASSQRAITEAFF. CDR3 nucleotides: TGTGCCAGTAGTCAACGCGCTATCACTGAAGCTTTCTTT. Full variable domain (remainder filled in from reference TRBV19 and TRBJ1-1): DGGITQSPKYLFRKEGQNVTLSCEQNLNHDAMYWYRQDPGQGLRLIYYSQIVNDFQKGDIAEGYSVSREKKESFPLTVTSAQKNPTAFYLCASSQRAITEAFFGQGTRLTVV.

V gene TRBV5-1 combines with J gene TRBJ2-1; D is undetermined. The V and J ends lost 3 bases and 6 bases respectively, with 10 bases between them. The germline V gene encodes CDR1 SGHRS and CDR2 YFSETQ. CDR3 size: 13 residues. The CDR3 spells CASSSEVGNEQFF. CDR3 nucleotide sequence: TGCGCCAGCAGCTCCGAGGTCGGCAATGAGCAGTTCTTC.

The chain combines TRBV27 with TRBJ2-7; maybe TRBD1 (6 bases). V gave up 4 bases and J gave up 5 bases, with 15 bases separating them. The V gene's germline CDR1 is MNHEY and CDR2 SMNVEV (reference sequence). The CDR3 extends over 14 amino acids. CDR3 sequence reads: CASSSKQGRDEQYF. CDR3 in DNA: TGTGCCAGCAGTTCGAAACAGGGTCGCGACGAGCAGTACTTC.

This clone has a single count. The rearrangement joins TRBV9 to TRBJ2-7; D might be TRBD1 (6 bases). The CDR3 contains 16 residues. Germline V CDR1 and CDR2: SGDLS, YYNGEE. V was shortened by 2 bases and J by 6 bases, with 21 bases between the two germline ends. In nucleotides, the CDR3 is TGTGCCAGCAGCGTGCTTTCGGTGGGGGCCGTAGGCGAGCAGTACTTC. This encodes CASSVLSVGAVGEQYF.

This clone appeared a single time. This sequence joins TRBV27 and TRBJ2-5; D gene uncertain. The J call is doubtful: the DNA matches TRBJ2-7 better. This CDR3 comprises 11 residues. CDR1 and CDR2 (germline): MNHEY, SMNVEV (reference sequence). CDR3 in DNA: TGTGCCAGCGGCGACAACTACGAGCAGTACTTC. Protein product: CASGDNYEQYF.